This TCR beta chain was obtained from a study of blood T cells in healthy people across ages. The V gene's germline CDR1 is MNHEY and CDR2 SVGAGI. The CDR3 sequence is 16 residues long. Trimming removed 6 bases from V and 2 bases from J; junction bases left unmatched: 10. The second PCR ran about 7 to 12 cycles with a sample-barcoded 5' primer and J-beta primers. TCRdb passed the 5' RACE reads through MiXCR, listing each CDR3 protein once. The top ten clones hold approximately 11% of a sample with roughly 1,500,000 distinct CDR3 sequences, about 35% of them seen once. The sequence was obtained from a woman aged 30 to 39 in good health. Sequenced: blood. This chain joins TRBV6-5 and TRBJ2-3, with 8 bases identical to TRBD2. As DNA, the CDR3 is TGTGCCAGCAGCCGGGCGGGGGGTCCGTTCACAGATACGCAGTATTTT. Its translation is CASSRAGGPFTDTQYF.